This T cell receptor beta chain is drawn from a study of vaccination effects on CD4 cells after COVID-19. CDR1 is SGHDN and CDR2 is FVKESK in the germline V gene. This CDR3 is 17 amino acids long. The V end was cut by 2 bases, the J end by 0 bases, with 11 bases between. The data were produced by immunoSEQ multiplex PCR, yet TCRdb's version contains in-frame clones alone and is incomplete. The sample includes 70,000 to 75,000 clones, 60% to 80% of them seen just once. Worth noting for this clone: Its antigen is not identified.

Whole-study results and caveats: There was marked clonal contraction among infection- and vaccine-induced clones late after vaccination.

Researchers isolated CD4+ T cells once around 11 days of culture had elapsed. Testing of the vaccine recipients showed negative nucleocapsid antibodies and no prior SARS-CoV-2 infection. The receptor was derived from a human donor who received a COVID-19 vaccine. Sequences were derived from CD4+ T cells from PBMCs cultured without peptide, sampled before COVID-19 vaccination. This chain connects TRBV14 to TRBJ2-6; D is possibly TRBD1 (5 bases). The CDR3 region is CASSQIGQLSGANVLTF. The CDR3 DNA is TGTGCCAGCAGCCAAATAGGACAACTCTCTGGGGCCAACGTCCTGACTTTC.